The 18 T cell receptor beta chains presented below share a single source sample, sequenced in a study of spatial heterogeneity in lung cancer. Regarding time point: sample taken at primary tumor resection. Sequencing of whole RNA from tumor, nontumor lung or frozen PBMC involved no sorting. One entry per CDR3 protein results from TCRdb running MiXCR on the 5' RACE reads. The sample has roughly 50,000 distinct CDR3 sequences, 7.5% to 8% seen once. Sequencing was performed on PBMCs, taken at surgery. These receptors were collected from a female donor with early-stage non-small cell lung cancer.

This clonotype has a handful of counts. J is TRBJ1-1 and V is TRBV29-1; no clear D. V gave up 1 base and J gave up 0 bases, with 3 bases separating them. Germline V gives CDR1 SQVTM, CDR2 ANQGSEA. The CDR3 length is 12 residues. CDR3 residues: CSVEGLNTEAFF. CDR3 bases: TGCAGCGTTGAAGGGTTGAACACTGAAGCTTTCTTT. The entire variable domain, with the rest obtained from reference TRBV29-1 and TRBJ1-1, is as follows: SAVISQKPSRDICQRGTSLTIQCQVDSQVTMMFWYRQQPGQSLTLIATANQGSEATYESGFVIDKFPISRPNLTFSTLTVSNMSPEDSSIYLCSVEGLNTEAFFGQGTRLTVV.

The table lists this clonotype with many counts. The CDR3 DNA follows: TGCGCCAGCAGCTTGGTTGGGACAGATATTCAAGAGACCCAGTACTTC. Protein: CASSLVGTDIQETQYF. This chain connects TRBV5-1 to TRBJ2-5; the match to TRBD1 covers 7 bases. The V gene end was trimmed by 0 bases and the J gene end by 2 bases; junction bases not matched to a gene: 7. CDR1 SGHRS and CDR2 YFSETQ come from the germline V gene. The CDR3 has 16 amino acids.

This clonotype was seen at least ten times. V is TRBV7-2 and J is TRBJ2-5, with TRBD2 matching over 7 bases. The CDR3 has 13 amino acids. The germline gives CDR1 SGHTA, CDR2 FQGNSA. V lost 8 bases to trimming and J lost 2 bases; unmatched junction nucleotides: 5. CDR3 amino acids: CASGGTTQETQYF. The CDR3 DNA follows: TGTGCCAGCGGCGGGACTACACAAGAGACCCAGTACTTC.

The chain has TRBV20-1 and TRBJ2-7, with 8 bases identical to TRBD1. With V trimmed by 3 bases and J by 4 bases, 11 bases remained unmatched. There are 15 residues in the CDR3. CDR1 is DFQATT, CDR2 SNEGSKA, per germline (reference sequence). This CDR3 reads CSARPRRGQWYEQYF. The CDR3 nucleotides are TGCAGTGCTAGGCCCCGCAGGGGGCAGTGGTACGAGCAGTACTTC.

This clonotype was seen repeatedly, ten times or more. This sequence joins TRBV27 and TRBJ1-6, with 7 positions matching TRBD1. Germline V gene sequence: CDR1 MNHEY, CDR2 SMNVEV (reference sequence). The CDR3 totals 15 residues. V dropped 2 bases and J dropped 10; count of bases not matched to a gene: 8. DNA for the CDR3: TGTGCCAGCAGTTTAGCTGACAGGGTAGGATCACCCCTCCACTTT. Amino acids: CASSLADRVGSPLHF.

This chain connects TRBV19 to TRBJ1-6; 10 positions match TRBD1. The CDR3 runs to 17 residues. Germline CDR1 reads LNHDA; CDR2 reads SQIVND (reference sequence). The V and J ends lost 4 bases and 7 bases, in that order; junction bases with no gene match: 10. The CDR3: CASSTKLPGQGNSPLHF. The CDR3 bases are TGTGCCAGTAGTACTAAACTCCCGGGACAGGGGAATTCACCCCTCCACTTT.

The CDR3 here is CAWTEGRVYSPLHF. CDR3 nucleotide sequence: TGTGCCTGGACCGAGGGGCGCGTCTATTCACCCCTCCACTTT. The chain combines TRBV30 with TRBJ1-6; D perhaps matches TRBD1 (5 bases). Trimming shortened V by 4 bases and J by 8 bases, and 15 bases separated the two germline ends. The CDR3 runs to 14 residues. The V gene's germline CDR1 is GTSNPN and CDR2 SVGIG (reference sequence).

This clonotype turned up a few times. CDR3 sequence reads: CASSLDGTSGGDTQYF. CDR3 in DNA: TGTGCCAGCAGCTTAGACGGGACTAGCGGAGGAGATACGCAGTATTTT. The chain links TRBV7-2 to TRBJ2-3, with TRBD2 identical over 11 bases. Germline V gene sequence: CDR1 SGHTA, CDR2 FQGNSA. The V and J ends lost 1 base and 5 bases, in that order; junction bases with no gene match: 5. This CDR3 is 16 amino acids long. Filled out from reference TRBV7-2 and TRBJ2-3, the complete variable domain reads GAGVSQSPSNKVTEKGKDVELRCDPISGHTALYWYRQSLGQGLEFLIYFQGNSAPDKSGLPSDRFSAERTGGSVSTLTIQRTQQEDSAVYLCASSLDGTSGGDTQYFGPGTRLTVL.

This clonotype was detected a few times. The genes are TRBV7-8 and TRBJ1-6; perhaps TRBD1 as D (6 bases). CDR1 and CDR2 from the germline V gene are SGHVS and FQNEAQ. Trimming pared 5 bases from V and 1 base from J, leaving 21 bases between. There are 19 residues in the CDR3. This CDR3 reads CASSTSGRGLGSYNSPLHF. CDR3 nucleotide sequence: TGTGCCAGCAGCACGAGCGGCAGGGGACTAGGGTCCTATAATTCACCCCTCCACTTT.

This clonotype was seen repeatedly, ten times or more. The gene calls are TRBV9 and TRBJ1-2, with 9 positions matching TRBD1. Germline trimming cut 0 bases from V and 3 bases from J; bases unmatched to any gene: 3. CDR1 SGDLS and CDR2 YYNGEE come from the germline V gene. This CDR3 contains 15 residues. This CDR3 reads CASSVGGQGYYGYTF. CDR3 nucleotide sequence: TGTGCCAGCAGCGTAGGGGGACAGGGATACTATGGCTACACCTTC.

CDR3 DNA: TGTGCCAGCAGCCCCCAGGGGACAGCCATACAAGAGACCCAGTACTTC. Translation gives CASSPQGTAIQETQYF. The rearrangement links TRBV11-2 to TRBJ2-5; 7 bases line up with TRBD1. The germline gives CDR1 SGHAT, CDR2 FQNNGV. This CDR3 is built from 16 residues. V lost 5 bases, J lost 2 bases, and 11 bases stayed unmatched. Together with reference TRBV11-2 and TRBJ2-5, the CDR3 gives the full variable domain: EAGVAQSPRYKIIEKRQSVAFWCNPISGHATLYWYQQILGQGPKLLIQFQNNGVVDDSQLPKDRFSAERLKGVDSTLKIQPAKLEDSAVYLCASSPQGTAIQETQYFGPGTRLLVL.

This clonotype was detected only a few times. This chain links TRBV29-1 with TRBJ2-1; TRBD1 matches 7 bases. CDR1 SQVTM and CDR2 ANQGSEA come from the germline V gene. The CDR3 is 14 residues long. V gave up 7 bases and J gave up 5 bases; unmatched junction bases: 11. CDR3 bases: TGCAGCGCGCACCCCGGGACAGTGAACAATGAGCAGTTCTTC. It yields the protein CSAHPGTVNNEQFF.

This clonotype has a count of ten or more. This rearrangement joins TRBV6-2 or TRBV6-3 to TRBJ2-2, with D uncertain. The CDR3 consists of 14 residues. The germline V gene encodes CDR1 MNHEY and CDR2 SVGEGT. V lost 8 bases and J 0 bases, leaving 10 bases between the germline ends. The CDR3 coding sequence is TGTGCCAGCCAATCAGCCCCGAACACCGGGGAGCTGTTTTTT. This translates into CASQSAPNTGELFF.

Only a few counts were recorded for this clonotype. In nucleotides, the CDR3 is TGTGCCAGCAGCAAAGCGGAGGGACTTAATGAAAAACTGTTTTTT. It encodes CASSKAEGLNEKLFF. The chain has TRBV21-1 and TRBJ1-4. TRBV21-1 is tagged as a pseudogene. This CDR3 contains 15 residues.

This clonotype was observed at least ten times. The chain recombines TRBV6-5 with TRBJ1-1; 7 nucleotides agree with TRBD1. CDR1 is MNHEY and CDR2 is SVGAGI in the germline V gene. Trimming at V came to 7 bases and at J to 0 bases, leaving 2 bases not matched to a gene. The CDR3 runs 13 residues. The DNA for the CDR3 is TGTGCCAGCACCGACAGGGTGAACACTGAAGCTTTCTTT. Translated: CASTDRVNTEAFF.

On this clonotype itself: A much larger clone sits a single nucleotide away, making a read error possible. The chain couples TRBV4-3 to TRBJ2-7, with D unresolved. The CDR3 runs to 15 residues. The ends were cut back, 0 bases at V and 5 bases at J, with 14 bases in the middle. Per germline, CDR1 LGHNA and CDR2 YSLEER. In DNA form, the CDR3 reads TGCGCCAGCAGCCAAGATCACGTCCCGTCCGACGAGCAGTACTTC. It codes for CASSQDHVPSDEQYF.

V and J are TRBV5-4 and TRBJ2-7; D is possibly TRBD1 (5 bases). The CDR3 loop spans 15 amino acids. Germline V gene data show CDR1 as SGHNT and CDR2 as YYREEE (reference sequence). V was cut by 4 bases and J by 0 bases, with 14 bases left in between. The CDR3 bases are TGTGCCAGCAGCCCCGACAGTGCCCCCTCCTACGAGCAGTACTTC. It encodes CASSPDSAPSYEQYF.

The chain is built from TRBV30 and TRBJ2-7, with TRBD1 matching 7 bases. From germline, CDR1 is GTSNPN and CDR2 SVGIG (reference sequence). The CDR3 length is 13 residues. The CDR3 nucleotides are TGTGTCTCCACCGAGACAGGGTTAGGCGAGCAGTACTTC. It specifies CVSTETGLGEQYF.